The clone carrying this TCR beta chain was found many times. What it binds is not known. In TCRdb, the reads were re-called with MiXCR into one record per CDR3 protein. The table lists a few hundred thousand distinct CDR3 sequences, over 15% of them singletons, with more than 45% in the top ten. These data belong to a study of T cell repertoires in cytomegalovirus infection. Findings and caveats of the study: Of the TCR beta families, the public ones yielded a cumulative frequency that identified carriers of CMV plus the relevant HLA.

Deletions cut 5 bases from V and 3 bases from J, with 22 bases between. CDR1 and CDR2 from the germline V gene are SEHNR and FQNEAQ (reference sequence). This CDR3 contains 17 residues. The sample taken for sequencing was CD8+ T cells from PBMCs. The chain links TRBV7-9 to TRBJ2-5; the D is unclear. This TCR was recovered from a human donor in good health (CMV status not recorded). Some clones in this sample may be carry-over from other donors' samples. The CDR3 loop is CASSPWWTPSGEETQYF. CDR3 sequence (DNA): TGTGCCAGCAGCCCCTGGTGGACCCCGAGTGGGGAAGAGACCCAGTACTTC.